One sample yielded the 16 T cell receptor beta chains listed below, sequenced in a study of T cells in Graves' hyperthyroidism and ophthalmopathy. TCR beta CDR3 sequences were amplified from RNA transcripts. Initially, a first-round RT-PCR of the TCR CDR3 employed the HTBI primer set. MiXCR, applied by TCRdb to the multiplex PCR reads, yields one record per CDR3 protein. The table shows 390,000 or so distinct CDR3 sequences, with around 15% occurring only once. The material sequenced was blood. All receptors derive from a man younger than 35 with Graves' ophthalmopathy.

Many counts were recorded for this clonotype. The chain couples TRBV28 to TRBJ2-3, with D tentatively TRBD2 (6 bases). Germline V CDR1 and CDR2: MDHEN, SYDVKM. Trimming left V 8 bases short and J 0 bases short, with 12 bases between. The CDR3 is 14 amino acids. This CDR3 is CASRPGTSTDTQYF. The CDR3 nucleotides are TGTGCCAGCCGCCCCGGGACTAGCACAGATACGCAGTATTTT.

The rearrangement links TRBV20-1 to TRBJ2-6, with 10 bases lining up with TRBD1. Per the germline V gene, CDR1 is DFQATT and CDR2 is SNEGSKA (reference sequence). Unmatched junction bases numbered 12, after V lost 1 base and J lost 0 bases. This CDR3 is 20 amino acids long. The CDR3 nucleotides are TGCAGTGCTAGAGTGCCCTGGGACAGGGGTTTCTCCTCTGGGGCCAACGTCCTGACTTTC. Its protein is CSARVPWDRGFSSGANVLTF.

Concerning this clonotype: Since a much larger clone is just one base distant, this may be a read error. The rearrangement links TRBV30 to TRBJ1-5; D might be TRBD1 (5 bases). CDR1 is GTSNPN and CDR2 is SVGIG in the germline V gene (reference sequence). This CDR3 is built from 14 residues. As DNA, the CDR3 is TGTGCCTGGAGTCGGGACGGTAGCAATCAGCCCCAGCGTTTT. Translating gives CAWSRDGSNQPQRF.

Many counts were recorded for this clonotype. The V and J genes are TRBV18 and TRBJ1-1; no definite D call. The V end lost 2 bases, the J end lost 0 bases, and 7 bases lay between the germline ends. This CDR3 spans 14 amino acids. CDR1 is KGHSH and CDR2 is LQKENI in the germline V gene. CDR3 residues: CASSPGPLNTEAFF. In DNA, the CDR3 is TGTGCCAGCTCACCAGGACCTTTGAACACTGAAGCTTTCTTT.

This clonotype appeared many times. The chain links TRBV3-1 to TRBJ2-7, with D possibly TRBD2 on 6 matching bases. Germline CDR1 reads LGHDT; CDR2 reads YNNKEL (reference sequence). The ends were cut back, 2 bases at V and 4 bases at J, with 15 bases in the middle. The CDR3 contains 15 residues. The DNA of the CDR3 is TGTGCCAGCAGCCAAAATCCGATGGGGGGATACGAGCAGTACTTC. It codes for CASSQNPMGGYEQYF.

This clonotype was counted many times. CDR3 protein: CASSLTGPPTYEQYF. CDR3 nucleotide sequence: TGCGCCAGCAGCCTTACGGGGCCCCCGACCTACGAGCAGTACTTC. V gene TRBV4-1 combines with J gene TRBJ2-7, with D perhaps being TRBD1 or TRBD2 (5 bases each). Germline V gene data show CDR1 as MGHRA and CDR2 as YSYEKL. The V end lost 4 bases, the J end lost 2 bases, and 15 bases lay between the germline ends. The CDR3 is 15 residues long.

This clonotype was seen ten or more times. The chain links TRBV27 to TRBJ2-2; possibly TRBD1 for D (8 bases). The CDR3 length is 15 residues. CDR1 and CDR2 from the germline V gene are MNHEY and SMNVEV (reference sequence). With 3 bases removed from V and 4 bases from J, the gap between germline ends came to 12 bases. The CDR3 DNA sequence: TGTGCCAGCAGTTTCCACAGGGGGGGCACCGGGGAGCTGTTTTTT. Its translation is CASSFHRGGTGELFF.

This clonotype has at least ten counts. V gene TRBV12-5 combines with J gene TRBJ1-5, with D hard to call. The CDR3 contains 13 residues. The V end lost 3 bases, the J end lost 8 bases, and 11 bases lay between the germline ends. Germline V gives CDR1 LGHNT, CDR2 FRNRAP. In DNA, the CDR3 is TGTGCTAGTGGTTTCTCTCAGGTAGAGCCCCAGCATTTT. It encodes CASGFSQVEPQHF. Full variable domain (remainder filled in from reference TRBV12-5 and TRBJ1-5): DARVTQTPRHKVTEMGQEVTMRCQPILGHNTVFWYRQTMMQGLELLAYFRNRAPLDDSGMPKDRFSAEMPDATLATLKIQPSEPRDSAVYFCASGFSQVEPQHFGDGTRLSIL.

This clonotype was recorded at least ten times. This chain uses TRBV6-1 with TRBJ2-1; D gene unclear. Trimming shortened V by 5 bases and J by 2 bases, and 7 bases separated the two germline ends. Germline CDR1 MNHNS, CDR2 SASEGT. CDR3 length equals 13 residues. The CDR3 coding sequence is TGTGCCAGCAGTTACGGGCCCTACAATGAGCAGTTCTTC. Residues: CASSYGPYNEQFF.

DNA for the CDR3: TGTGCCAGTAGGGGAATAGGACAGGGAATGGTGTGGTCTGGGGCCAACGTCCTGACTTTC. This encodes CASRGIGQGMVWSGANVLTF. V and J are TRBV19 and TRBJ2-6; 8 nucleotides match TRBD1. The CDR3 totals 20 residues. V was clipped by 6 bases and J by 1 base; unmatched bases: 17. Germline CDR1 is LNHDA and CDR2 is SQIVND (reference sequence).

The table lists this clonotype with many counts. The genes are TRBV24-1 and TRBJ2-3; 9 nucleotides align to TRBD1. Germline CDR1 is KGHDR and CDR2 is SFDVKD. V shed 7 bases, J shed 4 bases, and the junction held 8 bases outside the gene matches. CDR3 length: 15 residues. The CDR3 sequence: CATSPPGTGPDTQYF. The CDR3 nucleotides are TGTGCCACCAGCCCGCCCGGGACAGGGCCAGATACGCAGTATTTT.

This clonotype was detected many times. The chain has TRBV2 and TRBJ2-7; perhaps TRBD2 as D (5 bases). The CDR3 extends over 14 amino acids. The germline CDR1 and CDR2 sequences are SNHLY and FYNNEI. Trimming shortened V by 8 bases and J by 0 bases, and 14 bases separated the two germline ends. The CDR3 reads CASAQGRGSYEQYF. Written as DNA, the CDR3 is TGTGCCAGCGCCCAAGGTCGGGGCTCCTACGAGCAGTACTTC.

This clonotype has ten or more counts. CDR3 sequence reads: CASRFSGVEGYTF. As DNA, the CDR3 is TGCGCCAGCAGGTTTTCCGGGGTTGAAGGCTACACCTTC. The chain has TRBV5-1 and TRBJ1-2; D is uncertain. This CDR3 contains 13 residues. Per germline, CDR1 SGHRS and CDR2 YFSETQ. V gave up 5 bases and J gave up 8 bases, with 16 bases separating them.

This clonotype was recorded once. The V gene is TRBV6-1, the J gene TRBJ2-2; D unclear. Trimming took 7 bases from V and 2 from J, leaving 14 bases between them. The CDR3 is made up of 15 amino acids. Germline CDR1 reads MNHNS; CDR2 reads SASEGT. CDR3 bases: TGTGCCAGCATGACCTGGGCCGGTAACACCGGGGAGCTGTTTTTT. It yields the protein CASMTWAGNTGELFF.

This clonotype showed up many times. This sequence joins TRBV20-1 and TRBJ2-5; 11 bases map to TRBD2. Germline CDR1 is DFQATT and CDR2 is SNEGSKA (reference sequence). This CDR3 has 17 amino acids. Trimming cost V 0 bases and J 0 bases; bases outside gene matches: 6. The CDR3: CSARDLLAGGHQETQYF. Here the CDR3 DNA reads TGCAGTGCTAGAGATCTGCTAGCGGGGGGCCACCAAGAGACCCAGTACTTC.

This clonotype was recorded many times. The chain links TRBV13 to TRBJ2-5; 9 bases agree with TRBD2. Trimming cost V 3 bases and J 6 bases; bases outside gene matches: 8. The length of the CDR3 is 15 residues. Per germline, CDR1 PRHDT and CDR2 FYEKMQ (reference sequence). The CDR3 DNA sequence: TGTGCCAGCAGCTTTGCGCGGGAGGGCCACCAGACCCAGTACTTC. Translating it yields CASSFAREGHQTQYF.